The TCR beta chain under discussion was sequenced for a study of beta chain features in type 1 diabetes. Study-level points and caveats: VDJ junctions sequenced from type 1 diabetes patients showed fewer insertions and more deletions.

Only a few counts were recorded for this clone. Its antigen is not identified. The study reverse transcribed the entire isolated RNA, so it sequenced expressed TCRB transcripts. TCRdb's copy holds only in-frame clones and misses some; the assay was immunoSEQ multiplex PCR. The sample yields a few hundred thousand clones, roughly a fifth seen once. V gave up 0 bases and J gave up 9 bases, with 6 bases separating them. Germline assignment: CDR1 SGHDN and CDR2 FVKESK. The CDR3 has 12 amino acids. The sequence was obtained from a woman under 30 in good health. The chain carries TRBV14 and TRBJ1-5; D remains unclear. The material sequenced was naive CD4+ T cells from blood. The CDR3: CASSQDSGPQHF. Written as DNA, the CDR3 is TGTGCCAGCAGCCAAGACTCCGGGCCCCAGCATTTT.